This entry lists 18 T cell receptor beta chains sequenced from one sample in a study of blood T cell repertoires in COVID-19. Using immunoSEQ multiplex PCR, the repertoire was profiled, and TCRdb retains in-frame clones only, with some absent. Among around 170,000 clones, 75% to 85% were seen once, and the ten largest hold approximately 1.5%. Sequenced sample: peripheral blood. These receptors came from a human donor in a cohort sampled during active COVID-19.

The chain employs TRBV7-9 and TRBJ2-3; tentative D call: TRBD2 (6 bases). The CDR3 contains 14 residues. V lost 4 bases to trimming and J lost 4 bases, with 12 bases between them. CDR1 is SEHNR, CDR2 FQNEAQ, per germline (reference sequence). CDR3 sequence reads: CASSSSGEADTQYF. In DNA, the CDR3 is TGTGCCAGCAGCTCCTCGGGGGAGGCAGATACGCAGTATTTT. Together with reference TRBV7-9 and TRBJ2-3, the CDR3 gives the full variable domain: DTGVSQNPRHKITKRGQNVTFRCDPISEHNRLYWYRQTLGQGPEFLTYFQNEAQLEKSRLLSDRFSAERPKGSFSTLEIQRTEQGDSAMYLCASSSSGEADTQYFGPGTRLTVL.

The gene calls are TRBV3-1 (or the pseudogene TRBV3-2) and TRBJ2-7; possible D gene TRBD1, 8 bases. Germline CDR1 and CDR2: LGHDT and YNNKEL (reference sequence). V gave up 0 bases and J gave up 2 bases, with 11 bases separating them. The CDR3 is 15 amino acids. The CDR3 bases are TGTGCCAGCAGCCAAGAAACAGGGGGGGCCTACGAGCAGTACTTC. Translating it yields CASSQETGGAYEQYF.

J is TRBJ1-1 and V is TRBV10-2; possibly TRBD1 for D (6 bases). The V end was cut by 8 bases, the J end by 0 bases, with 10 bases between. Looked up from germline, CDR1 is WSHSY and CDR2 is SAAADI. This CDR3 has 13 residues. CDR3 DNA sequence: TGCGCCAGCCGACAGGCCTTGAACACTGAAGCTTTCTTT. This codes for CASRQALNTEAFF.

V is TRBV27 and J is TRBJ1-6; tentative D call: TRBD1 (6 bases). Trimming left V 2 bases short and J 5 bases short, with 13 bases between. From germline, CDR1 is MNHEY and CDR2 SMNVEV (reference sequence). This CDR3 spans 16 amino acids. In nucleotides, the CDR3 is TGTGCCAGCAGTTTAACGACAGGTGGAAATAATTCACCCCTCCACTTT. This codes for CASSLTTGGNNSPLHF.

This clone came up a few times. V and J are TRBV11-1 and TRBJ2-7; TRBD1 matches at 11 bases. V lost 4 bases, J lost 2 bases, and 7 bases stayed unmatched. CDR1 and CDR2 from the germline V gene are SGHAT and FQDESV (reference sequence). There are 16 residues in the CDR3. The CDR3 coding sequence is TGTGCCAGCAGCTCCACCGGGACAGGGGGAACCTACGAGCAGTACTTC. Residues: CASSSTGTGGTYEQYF.

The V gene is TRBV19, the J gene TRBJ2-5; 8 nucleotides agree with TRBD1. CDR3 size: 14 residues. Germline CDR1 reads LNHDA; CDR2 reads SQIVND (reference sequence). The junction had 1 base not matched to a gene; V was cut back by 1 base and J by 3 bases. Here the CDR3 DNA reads TGTGCCAGTAGTATAGGGACAGGGAAAGAGACCCAGTACTTC. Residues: CASSIGTGKETQYF.

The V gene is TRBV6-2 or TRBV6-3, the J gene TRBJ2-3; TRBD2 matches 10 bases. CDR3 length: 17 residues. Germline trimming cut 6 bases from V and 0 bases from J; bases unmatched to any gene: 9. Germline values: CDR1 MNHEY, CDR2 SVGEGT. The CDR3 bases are TGTGCCAGCAGCCTCACCACTAGCGGGGCTAGCACAGATACGCAGTATTTT. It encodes CASSLTTSGASTDTQYF.

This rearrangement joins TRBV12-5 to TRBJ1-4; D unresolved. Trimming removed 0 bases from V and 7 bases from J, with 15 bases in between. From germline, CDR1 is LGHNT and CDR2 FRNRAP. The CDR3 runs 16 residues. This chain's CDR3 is CASGLVQSMPFEKLFF. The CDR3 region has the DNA TGTGCTAGTGGTTTGGTACAAAGTATGCCCTTTGAAAAACTGTTTTTT.

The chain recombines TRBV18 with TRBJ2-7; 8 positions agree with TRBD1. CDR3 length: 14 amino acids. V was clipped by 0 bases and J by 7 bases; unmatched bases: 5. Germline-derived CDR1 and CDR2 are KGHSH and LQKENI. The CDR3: CASSPPGQAREQYF. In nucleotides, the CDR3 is TGTGCCAGCTCACCACCGGGACAGGCTAGAGAGCAGTACTTC.

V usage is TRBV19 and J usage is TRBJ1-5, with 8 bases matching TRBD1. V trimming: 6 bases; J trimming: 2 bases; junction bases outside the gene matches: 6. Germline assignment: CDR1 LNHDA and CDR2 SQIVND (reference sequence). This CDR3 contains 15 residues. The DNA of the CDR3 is TGTGCCAGTAGAACTACAGGGGGGGGCAATCAGCCCCAGCATTTT. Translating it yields CASRTTGGGNQPQHF.

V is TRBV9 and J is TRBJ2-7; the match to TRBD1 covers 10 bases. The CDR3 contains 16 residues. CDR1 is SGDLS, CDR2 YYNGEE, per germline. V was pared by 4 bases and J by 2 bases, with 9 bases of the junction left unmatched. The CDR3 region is CASSLGSGTGAYEQYF. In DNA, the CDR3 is TGTGCCAGCAGCTTAGGCTCCGGGACAGGGGCCTACGAGCAGTACTTC.

CDR3 residues: CASSQDGGSLGEQYF. Here the CDR3 DNA reads TGCGCCAGCAGCCAAGATGGGGGCTCCCTGGGAGAGCAGTACTTC. The V gene is TRBV4-3, the J gene TRBJ2-7, with D possibly TRBD1 on 6 matching bases. Germline V gives CDR1 LGHNA, CDR2 YSLEER. Between the trimmed V and J ends, which lost 0 bases and 7 bases, there was a span of 16 bases. This CDR3 has 15 amino acids.

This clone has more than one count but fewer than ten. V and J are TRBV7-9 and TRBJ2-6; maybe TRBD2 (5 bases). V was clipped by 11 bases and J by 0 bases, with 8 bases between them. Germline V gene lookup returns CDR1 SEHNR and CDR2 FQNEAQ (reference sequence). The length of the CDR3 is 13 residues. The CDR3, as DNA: TGTGCCGCGGGTTTCTCTGGGGCCAACGTCCTGACTTTC. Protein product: CAAGFSGANVLTF.

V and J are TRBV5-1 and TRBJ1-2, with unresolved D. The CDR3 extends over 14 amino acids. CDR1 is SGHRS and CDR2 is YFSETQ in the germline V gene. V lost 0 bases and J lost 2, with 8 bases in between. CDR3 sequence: CASSLASENYGYTF. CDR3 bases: TGCGCCAGCAGCTTGGCCTCGGAGAACTATGGCTACACCTTC.

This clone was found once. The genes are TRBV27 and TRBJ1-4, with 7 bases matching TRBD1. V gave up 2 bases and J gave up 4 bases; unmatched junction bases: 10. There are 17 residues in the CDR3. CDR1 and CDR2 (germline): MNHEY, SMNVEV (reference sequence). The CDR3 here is CASSLRGWTGGNEKLFF. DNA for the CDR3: TGTGCCAGCAGTTTAAGGGGATGGACAGGCGGTAATGAAAAACTGTTTTTT.

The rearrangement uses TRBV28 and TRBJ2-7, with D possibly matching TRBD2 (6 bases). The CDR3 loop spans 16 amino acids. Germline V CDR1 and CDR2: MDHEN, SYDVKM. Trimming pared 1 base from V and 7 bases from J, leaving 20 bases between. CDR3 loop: CASSLSSSGSAREQYF. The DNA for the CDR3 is TGTGCCAGCAGTTTATCCTCCAGCGGGTCGGCCCGGGAGCAGTACTTC.

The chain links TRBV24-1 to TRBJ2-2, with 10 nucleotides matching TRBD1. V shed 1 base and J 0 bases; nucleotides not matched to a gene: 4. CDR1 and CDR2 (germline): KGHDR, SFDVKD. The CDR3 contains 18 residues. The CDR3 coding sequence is TGTGCCACCAGTGATTTACCCGGGACAGGGGCGAACACCGGGGAGCTGTTTTTT. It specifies CATSDLPGTGANTGELFF.

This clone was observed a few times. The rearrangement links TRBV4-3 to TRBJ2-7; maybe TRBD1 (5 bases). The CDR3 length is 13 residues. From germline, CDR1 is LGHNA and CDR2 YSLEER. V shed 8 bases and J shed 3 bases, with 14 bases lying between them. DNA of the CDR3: TGCGCCAGCTCCCAGGGCTTCGTCTACGAGCAGTACTTC. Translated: CASSQGFVYEQYF.